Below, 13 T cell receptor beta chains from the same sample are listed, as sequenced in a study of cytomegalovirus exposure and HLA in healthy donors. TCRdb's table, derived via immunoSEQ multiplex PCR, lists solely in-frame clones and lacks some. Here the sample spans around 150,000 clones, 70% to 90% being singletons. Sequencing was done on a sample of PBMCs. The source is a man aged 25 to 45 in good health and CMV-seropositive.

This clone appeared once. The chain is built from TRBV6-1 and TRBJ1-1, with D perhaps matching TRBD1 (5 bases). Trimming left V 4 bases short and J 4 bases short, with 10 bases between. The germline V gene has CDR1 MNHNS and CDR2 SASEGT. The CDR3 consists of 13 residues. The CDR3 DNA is TGTGCCAGCAGTGGGAGGGGAGGCACTGAAGCTTTCTTT. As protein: CASSGRGGTEAFF.

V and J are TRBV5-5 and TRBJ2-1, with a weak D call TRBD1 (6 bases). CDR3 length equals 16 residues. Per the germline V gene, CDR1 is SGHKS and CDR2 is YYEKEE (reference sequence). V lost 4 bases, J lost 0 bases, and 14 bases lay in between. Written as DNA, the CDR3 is TGTGCCAGCAGCCGTGGACAGCCACTCTCCTACAATGAGCAGTTCTTC. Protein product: CASSRGQPLSYNEQFF.

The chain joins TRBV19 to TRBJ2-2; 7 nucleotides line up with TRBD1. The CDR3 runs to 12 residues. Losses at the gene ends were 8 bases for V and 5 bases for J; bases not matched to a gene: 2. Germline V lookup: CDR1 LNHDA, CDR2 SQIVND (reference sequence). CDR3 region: CASSGQTGELFF. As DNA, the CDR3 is TGTGCCAGTTCGGGACAGACCGGGGAGCTGTTTTTT.

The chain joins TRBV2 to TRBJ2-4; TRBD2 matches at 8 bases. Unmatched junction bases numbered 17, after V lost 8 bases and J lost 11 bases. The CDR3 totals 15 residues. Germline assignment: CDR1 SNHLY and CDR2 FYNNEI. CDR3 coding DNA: TGTGCCAGCTCAGCTGATCCGGGACTAGTAGACTTTCAGTACTTC. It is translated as CASSADPGLVDFQYF.

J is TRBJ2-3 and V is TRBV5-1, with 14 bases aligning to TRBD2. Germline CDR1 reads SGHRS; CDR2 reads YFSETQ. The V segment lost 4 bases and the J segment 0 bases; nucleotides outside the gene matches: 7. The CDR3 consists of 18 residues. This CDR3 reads CASSEGTSGGPSTDTQYF. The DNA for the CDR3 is TGCGCCAGCAGCGAAGGGACTAGCGGGGGCCCGAGCACAGATACGCAGTATTTT. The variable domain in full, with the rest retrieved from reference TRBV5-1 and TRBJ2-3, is KAGVTQTPRYLIKTRGQQVTLSCSPISGHRSVSWYQQTPGQGLQFLFEYFSETQRNKGNFPGRFSGRQFSNSRSEMNVSTLELGDSALYLCASSEGTSGGPSTDTQYFGPGTRLTVL.

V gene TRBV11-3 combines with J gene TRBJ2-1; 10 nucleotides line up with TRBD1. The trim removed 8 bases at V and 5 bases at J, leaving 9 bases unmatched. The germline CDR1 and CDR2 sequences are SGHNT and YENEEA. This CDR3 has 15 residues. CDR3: CASELGQGLNNEQFF. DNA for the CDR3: TGTGCCAGCGAATTGGGACAGGGGCTAAACAATGAGCAGTTCTTC.

The chain's CDR3 is CASTPGGTEAFF. DNA for the CDR3: TGTGCCAGCACTCCAGGGGGCACTGAAGCTTTCTTT. This chain links TRBV6-6 with TRBJ1-1, with 7 nucleotides matching TRBD1. The V segment lost 7 bases and the J segment 4 bases; nucleotides outside the gene matches: 3. This CDR3 is 12 amino acids long. Germline loops: CDR1 MNHNY, CDR2 SVGAGI (reference sequence).

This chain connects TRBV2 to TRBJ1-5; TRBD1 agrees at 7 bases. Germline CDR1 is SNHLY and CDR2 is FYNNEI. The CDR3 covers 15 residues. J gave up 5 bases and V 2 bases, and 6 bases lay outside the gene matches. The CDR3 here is CASSEPGQNHQPQHF. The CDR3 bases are TGTGCCAGCAGTGAACCGGGACAGAATCATCAGCCCCAGCATTTT.

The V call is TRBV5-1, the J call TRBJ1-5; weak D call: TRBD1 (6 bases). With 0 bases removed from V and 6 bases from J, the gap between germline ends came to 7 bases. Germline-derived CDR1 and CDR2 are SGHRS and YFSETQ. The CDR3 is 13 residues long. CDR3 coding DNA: TGCGCCAGCAGCTTGGGGGGGCCTCAGCCCCAGCATTTT. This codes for CASSLGGPQPQHF.

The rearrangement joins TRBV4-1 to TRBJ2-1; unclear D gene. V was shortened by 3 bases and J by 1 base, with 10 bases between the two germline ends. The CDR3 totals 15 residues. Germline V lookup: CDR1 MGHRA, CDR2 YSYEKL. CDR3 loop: CASSHFGLSYNEQFF. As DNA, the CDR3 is TGCGCCAGCAGCCACTTCGGTTTGTCCTACAATGAGCAGTTCTTC.

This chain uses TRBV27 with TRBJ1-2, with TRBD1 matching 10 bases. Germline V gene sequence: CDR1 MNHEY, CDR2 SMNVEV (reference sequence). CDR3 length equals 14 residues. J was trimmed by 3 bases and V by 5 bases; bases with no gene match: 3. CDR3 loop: CASSIGQGDYGYTF. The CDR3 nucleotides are TGTGCCAGCAGTATCGGACAGGGGGACTATGGCTACACCTTC.

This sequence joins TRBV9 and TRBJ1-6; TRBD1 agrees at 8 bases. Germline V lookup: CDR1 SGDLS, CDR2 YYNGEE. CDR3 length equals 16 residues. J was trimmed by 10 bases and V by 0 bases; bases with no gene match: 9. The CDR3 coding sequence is TGTGCCAGCAGCGTAGAAAGAGGACAGGGAAAGTCACCCCTCCACTTT. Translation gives CASSVERGQGKSPLHF.

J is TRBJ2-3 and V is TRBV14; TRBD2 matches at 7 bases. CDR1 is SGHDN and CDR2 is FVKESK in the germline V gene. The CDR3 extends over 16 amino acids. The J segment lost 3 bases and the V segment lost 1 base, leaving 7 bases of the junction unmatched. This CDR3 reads CASSQAGGSETDTQYF. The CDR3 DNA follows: TGTGCCAGCAGCCAAGCAGGCGGGAGTGAGACAGATACGCAGTATTTT.